The clone carrying this T cell receptor (beta chain) was counted between two and nine times. The gene names here belong to mouse. Coverage ceases 4 residues before the CDR3 finishes, and the germline J gene fills in the end. CDR3 length: 14 amino acids. Germline CDR1 reads FNHDT; CDR2 reads SITEND (reference sequence). These data are taken from a study of CD8+ T cells in alopecia areata. Pooled cutaneous lymph node cells were sorted using CD4, CD8alpha, NKG2D, NKG2ACE and other markers. Sequencing relied on a cDNA template that was reverse transcribed from extracted RNA. Sequenced by immunoSEQ multiplex PCR; TCRdb stores in-frame clones only, minus some. The sample gives 250,000 or so clones, none seen only once, and the top ten clones hold around 1.2%.

The TCR sequence derives from a C3H/HeJ mouse with alopecia areata. MHC haplotype of the strain: H2-k. The V call is TRBV19, the J call TRBJ2-7; 10 positions agree with TRBD1. The sequencing sample was made of CD4+ T cells sorted from a lymph node. This CDR3 is CASRIRDRGNEQYF. The covered CDR3 bases are TGTGCCAGCAGAATCCGGGACAGGGGCAAT.